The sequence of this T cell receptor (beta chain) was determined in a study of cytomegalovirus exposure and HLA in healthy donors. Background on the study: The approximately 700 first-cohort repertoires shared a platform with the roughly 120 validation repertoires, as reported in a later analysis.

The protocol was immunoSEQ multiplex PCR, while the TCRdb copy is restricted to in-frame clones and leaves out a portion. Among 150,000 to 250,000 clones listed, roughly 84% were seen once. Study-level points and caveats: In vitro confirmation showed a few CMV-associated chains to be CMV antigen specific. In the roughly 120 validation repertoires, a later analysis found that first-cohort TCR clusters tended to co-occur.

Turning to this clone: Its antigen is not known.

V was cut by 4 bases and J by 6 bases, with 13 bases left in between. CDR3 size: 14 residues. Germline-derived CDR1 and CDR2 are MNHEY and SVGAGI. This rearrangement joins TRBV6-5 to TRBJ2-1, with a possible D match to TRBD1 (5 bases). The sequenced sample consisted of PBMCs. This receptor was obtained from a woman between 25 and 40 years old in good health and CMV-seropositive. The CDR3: CASSLKTVFNEQFF. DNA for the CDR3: TGTGCCAGCAGTTTAAAGACAGTTTTCAATGAGCAGTTCTTC.